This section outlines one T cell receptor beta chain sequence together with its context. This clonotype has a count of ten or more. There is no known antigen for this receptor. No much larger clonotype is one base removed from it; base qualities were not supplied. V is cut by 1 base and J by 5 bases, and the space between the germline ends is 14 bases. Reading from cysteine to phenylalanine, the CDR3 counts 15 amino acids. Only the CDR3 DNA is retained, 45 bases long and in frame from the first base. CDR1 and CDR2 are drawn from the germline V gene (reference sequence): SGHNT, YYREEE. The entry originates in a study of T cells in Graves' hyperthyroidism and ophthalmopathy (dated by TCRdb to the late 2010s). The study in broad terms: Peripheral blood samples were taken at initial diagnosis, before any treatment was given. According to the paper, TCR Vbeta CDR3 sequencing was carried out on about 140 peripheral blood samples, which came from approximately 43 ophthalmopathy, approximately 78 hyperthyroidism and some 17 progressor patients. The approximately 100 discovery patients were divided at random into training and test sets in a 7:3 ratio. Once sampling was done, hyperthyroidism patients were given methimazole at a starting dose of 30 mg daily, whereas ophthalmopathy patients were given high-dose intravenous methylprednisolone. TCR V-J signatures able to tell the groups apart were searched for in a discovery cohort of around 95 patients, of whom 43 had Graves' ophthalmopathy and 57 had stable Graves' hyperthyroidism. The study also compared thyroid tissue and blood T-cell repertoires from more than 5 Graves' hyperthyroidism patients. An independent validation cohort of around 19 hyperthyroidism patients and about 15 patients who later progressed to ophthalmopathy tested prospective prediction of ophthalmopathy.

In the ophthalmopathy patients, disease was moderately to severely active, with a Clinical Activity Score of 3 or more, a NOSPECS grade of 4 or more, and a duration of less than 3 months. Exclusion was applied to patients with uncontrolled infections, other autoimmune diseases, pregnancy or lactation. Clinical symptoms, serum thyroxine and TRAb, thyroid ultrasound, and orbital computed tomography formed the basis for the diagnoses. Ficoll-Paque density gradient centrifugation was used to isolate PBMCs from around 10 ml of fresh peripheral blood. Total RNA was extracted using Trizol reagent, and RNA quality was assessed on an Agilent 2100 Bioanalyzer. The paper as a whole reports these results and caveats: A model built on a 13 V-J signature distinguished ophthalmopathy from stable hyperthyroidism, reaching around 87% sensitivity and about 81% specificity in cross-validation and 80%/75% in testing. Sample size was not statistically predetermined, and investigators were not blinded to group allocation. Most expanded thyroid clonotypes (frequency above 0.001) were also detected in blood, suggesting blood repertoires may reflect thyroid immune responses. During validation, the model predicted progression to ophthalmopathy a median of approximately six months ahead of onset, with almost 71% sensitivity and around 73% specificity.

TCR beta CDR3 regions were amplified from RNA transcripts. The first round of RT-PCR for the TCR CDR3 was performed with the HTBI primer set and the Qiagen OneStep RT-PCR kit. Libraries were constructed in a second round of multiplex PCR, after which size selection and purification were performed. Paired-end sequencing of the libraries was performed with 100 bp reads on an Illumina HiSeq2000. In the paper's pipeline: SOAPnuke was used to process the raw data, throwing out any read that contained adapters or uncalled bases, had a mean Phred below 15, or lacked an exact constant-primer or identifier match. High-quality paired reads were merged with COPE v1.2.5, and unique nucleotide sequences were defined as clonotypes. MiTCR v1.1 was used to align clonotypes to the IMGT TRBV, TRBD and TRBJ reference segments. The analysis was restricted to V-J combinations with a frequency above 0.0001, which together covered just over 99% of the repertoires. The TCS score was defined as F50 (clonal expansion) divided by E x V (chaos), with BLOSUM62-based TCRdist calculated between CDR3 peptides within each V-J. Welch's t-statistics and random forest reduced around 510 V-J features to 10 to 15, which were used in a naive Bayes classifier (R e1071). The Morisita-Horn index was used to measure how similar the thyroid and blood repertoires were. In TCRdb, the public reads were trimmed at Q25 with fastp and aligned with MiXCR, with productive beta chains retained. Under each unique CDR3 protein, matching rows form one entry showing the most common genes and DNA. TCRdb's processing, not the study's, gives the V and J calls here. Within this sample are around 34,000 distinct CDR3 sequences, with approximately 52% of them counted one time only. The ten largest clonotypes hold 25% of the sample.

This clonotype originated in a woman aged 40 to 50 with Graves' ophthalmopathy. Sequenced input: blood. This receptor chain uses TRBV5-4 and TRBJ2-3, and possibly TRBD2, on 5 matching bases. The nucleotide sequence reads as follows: TGTGCCAGCAGCTTGTCGGCACTAGTCGGAGATACGCAGTATTTT. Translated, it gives CASSLSALVGDTQYF. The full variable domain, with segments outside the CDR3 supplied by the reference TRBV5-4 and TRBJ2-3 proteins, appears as ETGVTQSPTHLIKTRGQQVTLRCSSQSGHNTVSWYQQALGQGPQFIFQYYREEENGRGNFPPRFSGLQFPNYSSELNVNALELDDSALYLCASSLSALVGDTQYFGPGTRLTVL.